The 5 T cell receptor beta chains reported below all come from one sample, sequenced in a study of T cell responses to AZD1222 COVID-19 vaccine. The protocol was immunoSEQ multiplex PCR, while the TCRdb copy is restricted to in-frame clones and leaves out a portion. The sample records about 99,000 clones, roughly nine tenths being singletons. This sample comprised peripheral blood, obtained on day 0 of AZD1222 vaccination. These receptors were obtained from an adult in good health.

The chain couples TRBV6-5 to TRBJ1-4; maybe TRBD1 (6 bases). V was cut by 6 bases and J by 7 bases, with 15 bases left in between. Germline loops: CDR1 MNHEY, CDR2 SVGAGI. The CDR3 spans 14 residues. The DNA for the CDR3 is TGTGCCAGCAGCCCCAGGGGAGGGAGTGAAAAACTGTTTTTT. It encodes CASSPRGGSEKLFF.

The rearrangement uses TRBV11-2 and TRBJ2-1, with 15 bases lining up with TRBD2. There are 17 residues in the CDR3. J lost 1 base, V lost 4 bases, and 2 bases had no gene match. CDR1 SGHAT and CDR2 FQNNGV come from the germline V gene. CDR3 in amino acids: CASSSGLAGGSYNEQFF. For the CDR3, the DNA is TGTGCCAGCAGCTCGGGACTAGCGGGGGGTTCCTACAATGAGCAGTTCTTC. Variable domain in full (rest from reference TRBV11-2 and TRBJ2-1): EAGVAQSPRYKIIEKRQSVAFWCNPISGHATLYWYQQILGQGPKLLIQFQNNGVVDDSQLPKDRFSAERLKGVDSTLKIQPAKLEDSAVYLCASSSGLAGGSYNEQFFGPGTRLTVL.

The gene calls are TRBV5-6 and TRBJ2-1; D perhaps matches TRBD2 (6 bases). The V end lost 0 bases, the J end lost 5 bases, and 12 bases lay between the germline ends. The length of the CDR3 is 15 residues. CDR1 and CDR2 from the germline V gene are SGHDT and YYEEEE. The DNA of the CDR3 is TGTGCCAGCAGCTTGGCGGGAGTTCGACACAATGAGCAGTTCTTC. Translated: CASSLAGVRHNEQFF.

CDR3 in DNA: TGCAGCGTTGACTCCGAGACATCGGCTTTCTTT. It specifies CSVDSETSAFF. This rearrangement joins TRBV29-1 to TRBJ1-1; D uncertain. V gave up 3 bases and J gave up 11 bases, with 13 bases separating them. The CDR3 is made up of 11 amino acids. CDR1 is SQVTM and CDR2 is ANQGSEA in the germline V gene.

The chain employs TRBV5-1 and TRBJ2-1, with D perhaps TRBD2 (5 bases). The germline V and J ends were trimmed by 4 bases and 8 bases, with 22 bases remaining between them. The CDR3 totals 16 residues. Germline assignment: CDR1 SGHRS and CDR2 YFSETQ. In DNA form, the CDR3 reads TGCGCCAGCAGCCCCGGAGCGGAGCGGCGCGATGATGAGCAGTTCTTC. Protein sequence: CASSPGAERRDDEQFF.